This T cell receptor beta chain was retrieved from a study of cytomegalovirus exposure and HLA in healthy donors (dated by TCRdb to 2016 to 2017). Concerning the study at large: According to a later analysis, one platform produced both the roughly 130 validation repertoires and the 700 or so repertoires of the first cohort. The study aimed to test whether cataloging public T cell receptors could reveal signatures of past pathogen exposure. A separate validation cohort of about 110 different subjects was used in addition to the roughly 620-subject first cohort. High-throughput TCR immunosequencing, statistical association of individual TCRs with disease status, and machine learning were combined to predict cytomegalovirus infection status. Summary of the overall study and its limitations: Of the cluster scores, about 94% were above 0 in a later analysis, which found that TCRs clustered in the first cohort also tended to co-occur in the 110 or so validation repertoires. A total of around 150 TCR beta chains were listed by the study as associated with cytomegalovirus. In vitro tests confirmed that a few of the cytomegalovirus-associated TCR beta chains recognize cytomegalovirus antigens. Most TCR sequences were observed very rarely across donors, whereas some public TCRs were present in many individuals. The classifier was reported to diagnose cytomegalovirus status with high specificity and sensitivity in both the original and validation cohorts. A later analysis lacked HLA typing for the validation cohort, so it scored co-occurrence in that cohort across all 110 or so repertoires. The authors suggested that the approach could potentially be generalized to other disease states and immunological phenotypes.

Donors formed part of the validation cohort, which comprised over a hundred subjects and was distinct from the first cohort of roughly 600 subjects. Taken from the germline V gene, the CDR1 and CDR2 loops are MNHEY and SVGAGI. V loses 2 bases at its end and J loses 9 bases; junction bases beyond the gene matches: 2. Reading from cysteine to phenylalanine, the CDR3 counts 13 amino acids. Only the CDR3 portion is preserved as DNA: 39 bases, with reading frame beginning at the first base. For this clone: Its specific antigen is unknown. Nothing much larger sits one base from this clone, and base qualities are not available.

Library preparation was by the immunoSEQ multiplex PCR assay. In the source study's methods: A statistical classification framework was developed to diagnose cytomegalovirus status using the catalog of TCR beta chain sequences. As stored in TCRdb, this immuneACCESS dataset retains in-frame rearrangements with V and J assigned. A fraction of the clones does not appear; measured against another copy, unresolved V genes explain less than half of the discrepancy, and the remainder lacks a known reason. Clone size and V and J calls were adopted from that table, with D and trimming inferred from the DNA. The sample table lists about 360,000 clones, about nine tenths of them with a count of one. The top ten clones comprise 0.8% to 0.85% of the sample.

This chain is built from TRBV6-5 and TRBJ2-1; TRBD2 fits 9 bases in the junction. The material sequenced was PBMCs. The clonotype originates from a woman younger than 35 in good health and CMV-seronegative. The nucleotides read TGTGCCAGCAGTTACGCGGGAGGGTCTGAGCAGTTCTTC. Translation gives CASSYAGGSEQFF.